These 26 T cell receptor beta chains were sequenced from one sample in a study of cytomegalovirus exposure and HLA in healthy donors. PCR involved 60 Vbeta and 13 Jbeta primers. The repertoire was sequenced with immunoSEQ multiplex PCR; TCRdb's copy has only in-frame clones and lacks some. The sample holds some 170,000 clones, around nine tenths seen once. The sequencing input was PBMCs. The receptors originated from a woman in her 30s in good health and CMV-seronegative.

V usage is TRBV18 and J usage is TRBJ1-1; D uncertain. V shed 3 bases and J shed 2 bases, with 10 bases lying between them. This CDR3 contains 14 residues. CDR1 KGHSH and CDR2 LQKENI come from the germline V gene. The CDR3 region is CASSPERKNTEAFF. The CDR3 DNA is TGTGCCAGCTCACCCGAGAGGAAAAACACTGAAGCTTTCTTT.

The V gene is TRBV5-8, the J gene TRBJ2-3; 9 positions agree with TRBD2. The CDR3 sequence is 15 residues long. V dropped 1 base and J dropped 4; count of bases not matched to a gene: 4. Germline V CDR1 and CDR2: SGHTS, YDEGEE. The CDR3 bases are TGTGCCAGCAGCTTGCGTAGCGGGAGATCAGATACGCAGTATTTT. Protein sequence: CASSLRSGRSDTQYF.

In this sample, this clone turned up once. V usage is TRBV7-6 and J usage is TRBJ2-1, with D possibly matching TRBD2 (7 bases). This CDR3 has 15 residues. Germline CDR1 reads SGHVS; CDR2 reads FNYEAQ. The V end lost 1 base, the J end lost 4 bases, and 11 bases lay between the germline ends. The CDR3 spells CASSLVGGQYNEQFF. CDR3 nucleotides: TGTGCCAGCAGCTTAGTGGGGGGGCAGTACAATGAGCAGTTCTTC.

This clone turned up a few times. CDR3 in amino acids: CAISAQDSFNEKLFF. The CDR3 DNA sequence: TGTGCCATCAGTGCACAGGACAGCTTCAATGAAAAACTGTTTTTT. This chain joins TRBV10-3 and TRBJ1-4, with D perhaps matching TRBD1 (6 bases). V lost 4 bases and J lost 5, with 14 bases in between. The CDR3 runs to 15 residues. Germline V gives CDR1 ENHRY, CDR2 SYGVKD.

The gene calls are TRBV4-1 and TRBJ1-4; 11 bases match TRBD1. CDR1 is MGHRA, CDR2 YSYEKL, per germline. After removal of 4 bases from V and 8 bases from J, the junction contained 6 bases not matched to a gene. There are 15 residues in the CDR3. The CDR3 sequence is CASSRGQGAKEKLFF. In DNA form, the CDR3 reads TGCGCCAGCAGCCGCGGACAGGGGGCGAAGGAAAAACTGTTTTTT.

This clone was picked up one time. V is TRBV4-3 and J is TRBJ2-1; 7 bases fit TRBD2. Germline V gene sequence: CDR1 LGHNA, CDR2 YSLEER. CDR3 length: 15 amino acids. J lost 4 bases, V lost 0 bases, and 3 bases had no gene match. In DNA form, the CDR3 reads TGCGCCAGCAGCCAAGATGGGGGGGGGTACAATGAGCAGTTCTTC. This codes for CASSQDGGGYNEQFF.

The gene calls are TRBV4-2 and TRBJ2-3; 7 positions agree with TRBD2. V lost 0 bases and J lost 0; bases outside the gene matches: 12. The germline V gene has CDR1 LGHNA and CDR2 YNFKEQ. The CDR3 totals 19 residues. In DNA, the CDR3 is TGTGCCAGCAGCCAAGATTCCAGCGGGATGAACCCTAGCACAGATACGCAGTATTTT. Its translation: CASSQDSSGMNPSTDTQYF.

V and J are TRBV5-1 and TRBJ2-7, with D maybe TRBD2 (5 bases). The CDR3 is made up of 18 amino acids. The ends were cut back, 0 bases at V and 0 bases at J, with 19 bases in the middle. From germline, CDR1 is SGHRS and CDR2 YFSETQ. CDR3 region: CASSLGLNLDDDSYEQYF. Here the CDR3 DNA reads TGCGCCAGCAGCTTGGGACTAAATCTGGATGACGACTCCTACGAGCAGTACTTC.

This clone was seen a few times. The chain couples TRBV5-1 to TRBJ1-3, with D maybe TRBD1 (5 bases). The CDR3 length is 15 residues. Trimming removed 6 bases from V and 3 bases from J, with 16 bases in between. Germline V gene lookup returns CDR1 SGHRS and CDR2 YFSETQ. CDR3: CASTETPGGGNTIYF. The CDR3 DNA sequence: TGCGCCAGCACCGAAACCCCGGGGGGTGGAAACACCATATATTTT.

This clone is a singleton in its sample. The chain combines TRBV18 with TRBJ2-5; 8 positions match TRBD1. The end of the DNA aligns better with TRBJ2-7, so the J call may be wrong. The CDR3 covers 14 residues. CDR1 KGHSH and CDR2 LQKENI come from the germline V gene. CDR3 bases: TGTGCCAGCTCACCAGACAGGGGACCCTACGAGCAGTACTTC. This encodes CASSPDRGPYEQYF.

This clone appeared a single time. V usage is TRBV28 and J usage is TRBJ1-5; 7 nucleotides agree with TRBD1. The CDR3 is made up of 15 amino acids. Germline assignment: CDR1 MDHEN and CDR2 SYDVKM. J lost 5 bases, V lost 8 bases, and 12 bases had no gene match. CDR3 region: CASGTTGERDQPQHF. For the CDR3, the DNA is TGTGCCAGCGGAACAACAGGGGAGAGGGATCAGCCCCAGCATTTT.

To note about this clone: One end of the junction fails to match germline, which may point to a read error. The chain recombines TRBV7-9 with TRBJ1-1; 9 bases agree with TRBD1. Germline V lookup: CDR1 SEHNR, CDR2 FQNEAQ (reference sequence). CDR3 length: 15 amino acids. The chain's CDR3 is CSSSPEQGAWTEAFF. Written as DNA, the CDR3 is TGTTCCAGCAGCCCTGAACAGGGGGCTTGGACTGAAGCTTTCTTT.

The V call is TRBV2, the J call TRBJ2-7, with TRBD1 identical over 8 bases. Germline values: CDR1 SNHLY, CDR2 FYNNEI. The CDR3 is 12 amino acids. The trim removed 10 bases at V and 3 bases at J, leaving 5 bases unmatched. The CDR3 region has the DNA TGTGCCAAGGGACAGGTCGGCTACGAGCAGTACTTC. As protein: CAKGQVGYEQYF.

This clone was observed a single time. This chain links TRBV21-1 with TRBJ1-5; TRBD1, the table's D call, lacks a check against the DNA. TRBV21-1 corresponds to a pseudogene. The CDR3 sequence is 16 residues long. As DNA, the CDR3 is TGTGCCAGCTTAAACGACAGTTACGAGGTGGGTCAGCCCCAGCATTTT. Its protein is CASLNDSYEVGQPQHF.

The rearrangement links TRBV5-1 to TRBJ2-7, with TRBD1 matching over 12 bases. Germline V lookup: CDR1 SGHRS, CDR2 YFSETQ. This CDR3 region has 16 residues. J was trimmed by 7 bases and V by 4 bases; bases with no gene match: 12. The CDR3 protein is CASSNTSGQGAREQYF. The CDR3 bases are TGCGCCAGCAGCAACACCTCGGGACAGGGGGCTCGTGAGCAGTACTTC.

The chain links TRBV7-7 to TRBJ2-5; TRBD2 agrees at 15 bases. The V segment lost 11 bases and the J segment 5 bases; nucleotides outside the gene matches: 6. This CDR3 has 14 residues. From germline, CDR1 is SSHAT and CDR2 FNYEAQ (reference sequence). The CDR3 loop is CASGLAGGVETQYF. As DNA, the CDR3 is TGTGCCTCCGGACTAGCGGGAGGGGTGGAGACCCAGTACTTC.

V is TRBV11-3 and J is TRBJ2-7; D unresolved. The CDR3 is made up of 15 amino acids. Germline loops: CDR1 SGHNT, CDR2 YENEEA. The V end was cut by 2 bases, the J end by 3 bases, with 14 bases between. CDR3 in amino acids: CASSLTSSAVYEQYF. CDR3 coding DNA: TGTGCCAGCAGCTTAACAAGTTCTGCTGTCTACGAGCAGTACTTC.

The J gene is TRBJ2-4, the V gene TRBV6-1; 8 nucleotides line up with TRBD2. This CDR3 spans 15 amino acids. Germline assignment: CDR1 MNHNS and CDR2 SASEGT. The trim removed 7 bases at V and 3 bases at J, leaving 8 bases unmatched. CDR3 bases: TGTGCCAGCACAGCGGGGGTGAGGGACAAAAACATTCAGTACTTC. Protein product: CASTAGVRDKNIQYF.

V is TRBV5-6 and J is TRBJ2-5, with TRBD1 matching over 11 bases. The CDR3 covers 13 residues. Per germline, CDR1 SGHDT and CDR2 YYEEEE. V trimming: 4 bases; J trimming: 5 bases; junction bases outside the gene matches: 1. CDR3 region: CASSRDRGETQYF. The CDR3 bases are TGTGCCAGCAGCCGGGACAGGGGGGAGACCCAGTACTTC.

The chain carries TRBV9 and TRBJ2-5, with D possibly TRBD2 on 6 matching bases. The CDR3 loop spans 18 amino acids. The V and J ends lost 1 base and 2 bases respectively, with 21 bases between them. Germline CDR1 is SGDLS and CDR2 is YYNGEE. The CDR3 DNA is TGTGCCAGCAGCGTAACTGGCGGCGGGGTAACCCGTCAAGAGACCCAGTACTTC. Its translation: CASSVTGGGVTRQETQYF. The full variable domain, in which reference TRBV9 and TRBJ2-5 provide the parts outside the CDR3, is DSGVTQTPKHLITATGQRVTLRCSPRSGDLSVYWYQQSLDQGLQFLIQYYNGEERAKGNILERFSAQQFPDLHSELNLSSLELGDSALYFCASSVTGGGVTRQETQYFGPGTRLLVL.

The chain employs TRBV2 and TRBJ1-5; a weak D match, TRBD1 (5 bases). Germline V CDR1 and CDR2: SNHLY, FYNNEI. The V end was cut by 4 bases, the J end by 4 bases, with 14 bases between. The CDR3 spans 15 residues. In DNA form, the CDR3 reads TGTGCCAGCAGTGGCAGGGCGACGACTAATCAGCCCCAGCATTTT. As protein: CASSGRATTNQPQHF.

The chain recombines TRBV7-3 with TRBJ2-1; 12 bases agree with TRBD2. CDR3 size: 15 residues. Looked up from germline, CDR1 is SGHTA and CDR2 is FQGTGA. Unmatched junction bases numbered 6, after V lost 5 bases and J lost 7 bases. The CDR3 sequence: CASSPLAGGSNEQFF. CDR3 coding DNA: TGTGCCAGCAGCCCCCTAGCGGGAGGGAGTAATGAGCAGTTCTTC.

The V gene is TRBV6-5, the J gene TRBJ2-1, with 8 bases aligning to TRBD2. V was clipped by 6 bases and J by 6 bases; unmatched bases: 4. CDR3 size: 13 residues. Looked up from germline, CDR1 is MNHEY and CDR2 is SVGAGI. Written as DNA, the CDR3 is TGTGCCAGCAGGCGAACTAGCGGCAATGAGCAGTTCTTC. Translation: CASRRTSGNEQFF.

The rearrangement uses TRBV6-5 and TRBJ1-1, with 9 bases that match TRBD1. The CDR3 length is 14 residues. Germline CDR1 and CDR2: MNHEY and SVGAGI. The V segment lost 5 bases and the J segment 5 bases; nucleotides outside the gene matches: 6. The CDR3 coding sequence is TGTGCCAGCAGTGGACAGGGGCTGGGGACTGAAGCTTTCTTT. This sequence encodes CASSGQGLGTEAFF.

The chain joins TRBV7-6 to TRBJ1-5; D may be TRBD1 (6 bases). Germline V gene data show CDR1 as SGHVS and CDR2 as FNYEAQ. V lost 7 bases to trimming and J lost 6 bases, with 13 bases between them. The CDR3 has 13 residues. This CDR3 reads CASTPGHSQPQHF. The CDR3 DNA reads as TGTGCCAGCACCCCGGGACACTCTCAGCCCCAGCATTTT.

This clone was seen once. The chain combines TRBV5-1 with TRBJ2-1, with 13 bases lining up with TRBD2. Germline loops: CDR1 SGHRS, CDR2 YFSETQ. Unmatched junction bases numbered 7, after V lost 4 bases and J lost 6 bases. The CDR3 is made up of 16 amino acids. CDR3 sequence: CASSHRTSGSVNEQFF. The DNA of the CDR3 is TGCGCCAGCAGCCACCGGACTAGCGGGAGTGTCAATGAGCAGTTCTTC.